This T cell receptor beta chain appears in the sequencing data of a study of siplizumab effects on memory and regulatory T cells. The germline V gene encodes CDR1 MGHRA and CDR2 YSYEKL. V was pared by 2 bases and J by 5 bases, with 10 bases between. There are 14 residues in the CDR3. Study-wide results and caveats: The authors mapped only a minor fraction of alloreactive clones to unstimulated subsets. The naive T cell population seemed more diverse than memory cells and seemed a major contributor to the alloresponse. The study found that mappable alloreactive CD4+ clones averaged around 68% Treg-derived with siplizumab and about 26% in controls.

On this clone: The antigen is undetermined.

The study assayed around 92,000 TCR templates per sample. The data were produced by immunoSEQ multiplex PCR, yet TCRdb's version contains in-frame clones alone and is incomplete. The sample records 50,000 to 55,000 clones, about 93% being singletons. This clonotype was sampled from a human donor in good health. Sequenced material: CD8+ T cells sorted from blood. The chain links TRBV4-1 to TRBJ1-5; D is unclear. The CDR3, as DNA: TGCGCCAGCAGCCAATATCCTGTCGATCAGCCCCAGCATTTT. It is translated as CASSQYPVDQPQHF.